In this sample, the clone carrying this TCR beta chain turned up once. This sample is part of a study of shared clonotypes between healthy human individuals. The CDR3 has 13 residues. From germline, CDR1 is SQVTM and CDR2 ANQGSEA. V was shortened by 2 bases and J by 4 bases, with 8 bases between the two germline ends. TCRdb's copy holds only in-frame clones and misses some; the assay was immunoSEQ multiplex PCR. The table has about 2 million clones, 90% to 95% seen once. Recent vaccinations or acute infections were absent in the healthy HIV-negative adult donors. Source material: naive CD4+ T cells sorted from blood. Subset reported: CD45RA+ positively selected. The gene calls are TRBV29-1 and TRBJ2-2, with D unclear. The origin of this receptor is a man between 18 and 29 years old in good health. CDR3 in amino acids: CSVERQSTGELFF. The CDR3 nucleotides read TGCAGCGTTGAAAGGCAGAGCACCGGGGAGCTGTTTTTT.